The entry that follows covers one T cell receptor (beta chain) sequence. V lost 8 bases to trimming and J lost 9 bases, with 18 bases between them. The CDR3 contains 14 residues. Germline assignment: CDR1 SGDLS and CDR2 YYNGEE. The record originates from a study of technical replicates of blood from several donors. The table came from immunoSEQ multiplex PCR; TCRdb's copy has only in-frame clones and leaves some out. The sample yields around 60,000 clones, approximately 92% seen once. The sample consisted of PBMCs. The receptor's source is a human donor in good health. Some clones in this sample may be carry-over from other donors' samples. The V call is TRBV9, the J call TRBJ1-6, with unresolved D. CDR3 DNA: TGTGCCAGTGGAGACCTCCGGGAGGCTTCACCCCTCCACTTT. Its translation is CASGDLREASPLHF.